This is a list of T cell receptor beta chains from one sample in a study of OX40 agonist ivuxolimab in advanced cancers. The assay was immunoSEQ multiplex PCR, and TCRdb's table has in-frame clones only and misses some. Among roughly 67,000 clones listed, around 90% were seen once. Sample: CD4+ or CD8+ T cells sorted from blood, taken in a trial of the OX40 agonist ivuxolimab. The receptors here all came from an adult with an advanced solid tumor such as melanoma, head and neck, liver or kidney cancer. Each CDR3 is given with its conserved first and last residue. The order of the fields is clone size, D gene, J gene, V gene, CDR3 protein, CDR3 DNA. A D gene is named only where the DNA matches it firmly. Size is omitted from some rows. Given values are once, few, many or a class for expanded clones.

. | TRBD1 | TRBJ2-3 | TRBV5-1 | CASRAGGPTDTQYF | TGCGCCAGCAGGGCAGGGGGACCCACAGATACGCAGTATTTT
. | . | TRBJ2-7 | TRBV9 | CASSVDLQPYEQYF | TGTGCCAGCAGCGTGGATCTCCAACCCTACGAGCAGTACTTC
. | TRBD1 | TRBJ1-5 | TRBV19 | CASSILGQSNQPQHF | TGTGCCAGTAGTATCCTGGGACAGAGCAATCAGCCCCAGCATTTT
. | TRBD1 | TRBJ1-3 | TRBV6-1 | CAINRGEGNTIYF | TGTGCCATCAACAGGGGAGAGGGAAACACCATATATTTT
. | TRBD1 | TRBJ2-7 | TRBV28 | CASSSSGQGVDEQYF | TGTGCCAGCAGTTCTTCCGGACAGGGTGTCGACGAGCAGTACTTC
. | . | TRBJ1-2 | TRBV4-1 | CASSQQVTEIYGYTF | TGCGCCAGCAGCCAACAAGTGACAGAGATCTATGGCTACACCTTC
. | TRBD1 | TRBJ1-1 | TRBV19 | CASSITHRGPNTEAFF | TGTGCCAGTAGTATAACGCACAGGGGGCCGAACACTGAAGCTTTCTTT
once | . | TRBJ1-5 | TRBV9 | CASSVAGNGNQPQHF | TGTGCCAGCAGCGTAGCCGGGAACGGCAATCAGCCCCAGCATTTT
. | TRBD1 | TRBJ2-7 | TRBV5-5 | CASSTGQGVYEQYF | TGTGCCAGCAGCACGGGACAGGGGGTATACGAGCAGTACTTC
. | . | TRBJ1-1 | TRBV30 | CAWSARNTEAFF | TGTGCCTGGAGTGCCAGGAACACTGAAGCTTTCTTT
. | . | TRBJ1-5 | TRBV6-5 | CASSLARLDDQPQHF | TGTGCCAGCAGCCTCGCGAGGTTGGATGATCAGCCCCAGCATTTT
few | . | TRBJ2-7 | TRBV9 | CASSLGPSSYEQYF | TGTGCCAGCAGCTTAGGACCCAGCTCCTACGAGCAGTACTTC
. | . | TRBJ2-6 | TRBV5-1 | CATHSGNSGANVLTF | TGCGCCACCCATTCCGGAAACTCTGGGGCCAACGTCCTGACTTTC
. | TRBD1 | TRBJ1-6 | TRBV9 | CASSRLGQGDSPLHF | TGTGCCAGCAGTCGTCTAGGACAGGGGGATTCACCCCTCCACTTT
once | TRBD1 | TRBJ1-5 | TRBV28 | CASSFVQGANQPQHF | TGTGCCAGCAGTTTTGTGCAGGGGGCAAATCAGCCCCAGCATTTT
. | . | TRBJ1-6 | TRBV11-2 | CASSLLNRNSPLHF | TGTGCCAGCAGCTTGTTAAACAGGAATTCACCCCTCCACTTT
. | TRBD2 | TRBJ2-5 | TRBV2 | CASSLAGGYQETQYF | TGTGCCAGCAGCTTAGCGGGGGGGTACCAAGAGACCCAGTACTTC
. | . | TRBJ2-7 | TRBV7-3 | CASSPAGGQRYEQYF | TGTGCCAGCAGCCCCGCCGGGGGCCAGAGGTACGAGCAGTACTTC
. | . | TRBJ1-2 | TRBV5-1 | CASSLAGAGPGYTF | TGCGCCAGCAGCTTGGCGGGGGCAGGGCCAGGCTACACCTTC
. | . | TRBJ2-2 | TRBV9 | CASSVGGQNTGELFF | TGTGCCAGCAGCGTAGGGGGGCAGAACACCGGGGAGCTGTTTTTT
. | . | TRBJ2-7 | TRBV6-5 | CASSGTSGVAGEQYF | TGTGCCAGCAGCGGGACCTCGGGAGTAGCTGGCGAGCAGTACTTC
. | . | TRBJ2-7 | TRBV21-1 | CASSIQGISYEQYF | TGTGCCAGCAGCATACAGGGAATCTCCTACGAGCAGTACTTC